This TCR beta chain derives from a study of tumor and adjacent non-tumor tissue in lung cancer. This sample's RNA came from whole unsorted tissue. Three rounds of nested PCR, following a modified ARM-PCR protocol, produced the TCRbeta library. TCRdb reanalysed the multiplex PCR reads using MiXCR and keeps one entry per CDR3 protein. This table has fewer than 150,000 distinct CDR3 sequences, 66% appearing once. The CDR3 covers 18 residues. CDR1 and CDR2 (germline): MDHEN, SYDVKM. V was pared by 5 bases and J by 9 bases, with 18 bases of the junction left unmatched. The receptor was derived from a man aged 55 to 70 with small cell lung cancer. The specimen sequenced was lung tumor tissue. The chain couples TRBV28 to TRBJ2-4; TRBD2 matches at 11 bases. The CDR3, as DNA: TGTGCCAGCAGTCCCGGGGAACTAGCGGGAGCAGGTTCGGGCATTCAGTACTTC. Its translation: CASSPGELAGAGSGIQYF.